This TCR beta chain was observed in a study of blood T cell repertoires in COVID-19 (dated by TCRdb to the early 2020s). General notes on the study: Collaborator samples came from the United States, Italy and Spain and covered acute and convalescent phases of COVID-19. Deeply sampled blood TCRbeta repertoires from subjects exposed to, actively infected with, or recovered from COVID-19 were included in the dataset. Where available, HLA class I and class II types were obtained from metadata supplied by the sample provider rather than from assay-based typing. The samples were drawn from the first 160 participants of the ongoing ImmuneRACE study and from some 1,300 subjects provided by 6 global collaborators. The material from the prospective study consisted of cDNA or gDNA derived from T cells, B-cell-depleted T cells, or PBMCs. The repertoires were released in a freely available public database meant as a resource for research on the immune response to SARS-CoV-2. Nearly every sample came with metadata listing a de-identified subject ID, COVID-19 status, age in years and sex. Beyond this particular receptor, the publication reports: How much clinical and demographic metadata was included differed by source and by participant, and the metadata was provided uncurated.

Of note for this clone: It has no known antigen specificity. Qualities for individual bases were not recorded, and no much larger clone is one base off.

TCRbeta CDR3 regions were amplified from genomic DNA by means of the immunoSEQ Assay, a bias-controlled multiplex PCR. On the study's bioinformatics: The number of nucleated cells in each sample was estimated from the amplification of reference gene primers within the assay. Sequence reads were collapsed and filtered to measure the absolute abundance of every unique TCRbeta CDR3 rearrangement. Productive Simpson clonality was computed per sample as the square root of Simpson's diversity index over productive rearrangements. TCRdb re-hosts the immuneACCESS table, in-frame sequences only. Its copies lack some clones; in the studies checked, an unresolved V gene accounts for under half of them, and the cause for the rest is not known. That table is the source of V, J and clone size, and D and trimming were worked out from the DNA. Present in this sample are a few hundred thousand clones, approximately 89% of which were seen just once. The ten largest clonotypes hold 9.5% of the sample.

Participants in the prospective study were enrolled through a virtual design, were aged 18 to 89 years, and lived in about two dozen United States geographic areas. Cohort assignment in the prospective study relied on participant-reported clinical history from a screening survey and a study questionnaire. Recovered participants in ImmuneRACE Cohort 3 were defined as having two consecutive negative NP/OP PCR tests, clearance from a healthcare professional, or resolution of symptoms. In the prospective study, whole blood, serum and a nasopharyngeal or oropharyngeal swab were collected from each participant by mobile phlebotomists. Additional blood draws and questionnaires over an approximately two-month period could optionally be provided by prospective study participants. Before DNA extraction, prospective study blood samples were shipped either frozen or at room temperature. The sequenced sample consisted of PBMCs or T cells enriched from blood (not recorded which). This TCR was sampled from a woman aged 40 to 55 who had recovered from COVID-19.

The DNA sequence is as follows: TGCGCCAGCAGCCTAGAACTTACAGGTCCGGGGGAGCTGTTTTTT. It codes for CASSLELTGPGELFF. The chain is assembled from TRBV5-1 and TRBJ2-2; TRBD1 could be the D gene, as 5 bases match. The CDR3 runs 15 residues from the cysteine to the phenylalanine. The only DNA kept is the CDR3, 45 bases in frame from the first base. CDR1 is given as SGHRS and CDR2 as YFSETQ, both from the germline V gene. V and J are truncated by 4 bases and 8 bases respectively, leaving an intervening sequence of 18 bases.